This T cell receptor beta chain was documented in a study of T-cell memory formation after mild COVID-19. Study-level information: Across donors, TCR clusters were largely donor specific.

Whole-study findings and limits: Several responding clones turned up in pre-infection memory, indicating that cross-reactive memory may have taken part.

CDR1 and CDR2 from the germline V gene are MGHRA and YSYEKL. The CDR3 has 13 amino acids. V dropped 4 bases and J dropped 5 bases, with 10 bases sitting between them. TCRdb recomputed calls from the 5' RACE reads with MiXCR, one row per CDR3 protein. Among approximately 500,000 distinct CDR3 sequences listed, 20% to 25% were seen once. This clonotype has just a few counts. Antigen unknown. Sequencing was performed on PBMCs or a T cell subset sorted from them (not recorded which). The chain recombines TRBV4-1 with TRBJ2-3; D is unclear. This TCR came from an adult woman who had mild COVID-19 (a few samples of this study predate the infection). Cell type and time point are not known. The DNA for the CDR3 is TGCGCCAGCAGCCTCCCCCTAGGAGATACGCAGTATTTT. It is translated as CASSLPLGDTQYF.